This T cell receptor (beta chain) was found in a study of response to subunit inactivated influenza vaccine. TCRdb re-analysed the RT-PCR reads in MiXCR, keeping a single row per CDR3 protein. The sample shows 500,000 to 600,000 distinct CDR3 sequences, around 15% of them seen only once. Details on this clonotype: Its target is unknown.

Study conclusions and caveats: The authors offered the suggestion that each seasonal influenza vaccination recruits few new T cells.

Germline V gene data show CDR1 as DFQATT and CDR2 as SNEGSKA (reference sequence). The CDR3 is made up of 13 amino acids. Trimming took 6 bases from V and 5 from J, leaving 14 bases between them. J is TRBJ1-5 and V is TRBV20-1; no reliable D call. The material sequenced was PBMCs from blood, taken roughly 12 days after vaccination. The TCR sequence derives from a man in his forties or fifties who received an inactivated influenza vaccine. CDR3 loop: CSANAAIDQPQHF. As DNA, the CDR3 is TGCAGTGCCAACGCAGCTATCGATCAGCCCCAGCATTTT.